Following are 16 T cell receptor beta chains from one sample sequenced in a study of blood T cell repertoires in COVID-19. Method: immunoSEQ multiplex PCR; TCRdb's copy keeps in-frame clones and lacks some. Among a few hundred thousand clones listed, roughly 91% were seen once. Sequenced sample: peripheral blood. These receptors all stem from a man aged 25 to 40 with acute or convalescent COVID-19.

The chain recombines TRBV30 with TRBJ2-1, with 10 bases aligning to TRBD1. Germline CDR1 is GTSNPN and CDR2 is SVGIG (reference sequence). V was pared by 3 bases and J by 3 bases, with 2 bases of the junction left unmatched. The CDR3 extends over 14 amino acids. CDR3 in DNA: TGTGCCTGGAGCCGGGACAGGGGCTACAATGAGCAGTTCTTC. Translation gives CAWSRDRGYNEQFF. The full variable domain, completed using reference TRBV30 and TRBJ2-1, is SQTIHQWPATLVQPVGSPLSLECTVEGTSNPNLYWYRQAAGRGLQLLFYSVGIGQISSEVPQNLSASRPQDRQFILSSKKLLLSDSGFYLCAWSRDRGYNEQFFGPGTRLTVL.

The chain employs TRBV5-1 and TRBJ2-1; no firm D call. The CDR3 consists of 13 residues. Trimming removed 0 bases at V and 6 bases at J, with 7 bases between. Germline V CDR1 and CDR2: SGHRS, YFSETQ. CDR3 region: CASSLVVSNEQFF. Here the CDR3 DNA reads TGCGCCAGCAGCTTGGTCGTTTCCAATGAGCAGTTCTTC. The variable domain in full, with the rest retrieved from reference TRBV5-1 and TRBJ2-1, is KAGVTQTPRYLIKTRGQQVTLSCSPISGHRSVSWYQQTPGQGLQFLFEYFSETQRNKGNFPGRFSGRQFSNSRSEMNVSTLELGDSALYLCASSLVVSNEQFFGPGTRLTVL.

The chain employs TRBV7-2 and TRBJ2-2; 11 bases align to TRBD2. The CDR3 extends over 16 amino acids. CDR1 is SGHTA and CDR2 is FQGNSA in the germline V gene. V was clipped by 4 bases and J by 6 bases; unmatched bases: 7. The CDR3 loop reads CASSSRTSGSPGELFF. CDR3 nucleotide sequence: TGTGCCAGCAGCTCAAGGACTAGCGGGTCGCCCGGGGAGCTGTTTTTT.

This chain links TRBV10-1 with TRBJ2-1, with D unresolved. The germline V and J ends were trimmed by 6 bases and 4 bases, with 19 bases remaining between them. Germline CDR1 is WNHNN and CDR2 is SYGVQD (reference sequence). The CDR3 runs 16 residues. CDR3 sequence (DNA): TGCGCCAGCAGCTCCAATTTTGAGAGTCTTTACAATGAGCAGTTCTTC. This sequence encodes CASSSNFESLYNEQFF.

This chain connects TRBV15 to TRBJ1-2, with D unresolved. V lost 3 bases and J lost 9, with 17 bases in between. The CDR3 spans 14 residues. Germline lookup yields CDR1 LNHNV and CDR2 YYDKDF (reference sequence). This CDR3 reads CATSRVHLTRRYTF. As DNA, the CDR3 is TGTGCCACCAGCAGGGTACATTTGACACGGCGCTACACCTTC. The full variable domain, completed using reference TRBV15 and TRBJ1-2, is DAMVIQNPRYQVTQFGKPVTLSCSQTLNHNVMYWYQQKSSQAPKLLFHYYDKDFNNEADTPDNFQSRRPNTSFCFLDIRSPGLGDTAMYLCATSRVHLTRRYTFGSGTRLTVV.

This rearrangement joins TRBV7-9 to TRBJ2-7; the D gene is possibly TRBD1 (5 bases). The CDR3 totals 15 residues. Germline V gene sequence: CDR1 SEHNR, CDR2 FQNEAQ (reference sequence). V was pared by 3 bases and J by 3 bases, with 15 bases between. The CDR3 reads CASSLPPGPLYEQYF. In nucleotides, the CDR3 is TGTGCCAGCAGCTTGCCCCCAGGGCCCCTCTACGAGCAGTACTTC.

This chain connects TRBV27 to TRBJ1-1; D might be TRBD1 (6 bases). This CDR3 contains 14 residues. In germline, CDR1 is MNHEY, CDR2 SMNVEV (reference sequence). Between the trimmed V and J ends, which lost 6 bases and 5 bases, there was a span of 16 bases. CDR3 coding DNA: TGTGCCAGCAGGGTGGACAGAGGGTTAACTGAAGCTTTCTTT. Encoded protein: CASRVDRGLTEAFF.

The DNA of the CDR3 is TGTGCCAGCAGTTTTGGGGGGACTCCTGGGGGCAATGAGCAGTTCTTC. Its protein is CASSFGGTPGGNEQFF. The V call is TRBV28, the J call TRBJ2-1, with D perhaps matching TRBD2 (6 bases). The V end lost 3 bases, the J end lost 6 bases, and 18 bases lay between the germline ends. Germline V lookup: CDR1 MDHEN, CDR2 SYDVKM. This CDR3 region has 16 residues.

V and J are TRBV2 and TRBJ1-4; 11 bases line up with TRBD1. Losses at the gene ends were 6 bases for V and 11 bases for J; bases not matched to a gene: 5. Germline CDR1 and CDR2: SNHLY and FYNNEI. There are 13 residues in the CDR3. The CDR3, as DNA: TGTGCCAGCAGCCGGGACAGGGGGAAGAAACTGTTTTTT. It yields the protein CASSRDRGKKLFF.

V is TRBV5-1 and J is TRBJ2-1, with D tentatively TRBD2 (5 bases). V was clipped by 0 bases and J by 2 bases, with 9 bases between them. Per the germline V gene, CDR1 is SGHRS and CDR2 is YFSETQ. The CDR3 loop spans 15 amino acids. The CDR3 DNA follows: TGCGCCAGCAGCTTGGGAGGGAGTCCCTACAATGAGCAGTTCTTC. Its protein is CASSLGGSPYNEQFF.

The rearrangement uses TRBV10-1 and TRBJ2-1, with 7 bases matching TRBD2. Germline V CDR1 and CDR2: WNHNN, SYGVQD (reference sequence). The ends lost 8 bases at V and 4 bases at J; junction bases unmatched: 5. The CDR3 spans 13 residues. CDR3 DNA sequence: TGCGCCAGCCAGCTAGCGGAATACAATGAGCAGTTCTTC. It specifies CASQLAEYNEQFF.

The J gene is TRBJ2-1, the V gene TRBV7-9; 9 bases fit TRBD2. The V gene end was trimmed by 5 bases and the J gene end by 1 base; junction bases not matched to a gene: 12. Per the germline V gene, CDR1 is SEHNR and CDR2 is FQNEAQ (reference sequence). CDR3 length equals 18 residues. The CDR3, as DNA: TGTGCCAGCAGCCCCTGGGGCGGGAGGGCCGTTTCCTACAATGAGCAGTTCTTC. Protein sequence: CASSPWGGRAVSYNEQFF.

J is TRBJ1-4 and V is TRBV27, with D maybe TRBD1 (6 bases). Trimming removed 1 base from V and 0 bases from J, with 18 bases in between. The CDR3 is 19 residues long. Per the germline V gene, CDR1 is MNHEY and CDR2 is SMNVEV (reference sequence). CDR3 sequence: CASSLFPLTGNPTNEKLFF. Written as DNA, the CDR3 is TGTGCCAGCAGTTTATTCCCCCTTACAGGGAACCCAACTAATGAAAAACTGTTTTTT.

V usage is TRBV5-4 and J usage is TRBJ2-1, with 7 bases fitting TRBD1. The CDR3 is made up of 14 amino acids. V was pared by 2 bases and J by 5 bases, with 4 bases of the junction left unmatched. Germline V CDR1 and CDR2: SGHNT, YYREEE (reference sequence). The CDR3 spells CASSLLDRHNEQFF. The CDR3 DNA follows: TGTGCCAGCAGCTTATTGGACAGGCACAATGAGCAGTTCTTC.

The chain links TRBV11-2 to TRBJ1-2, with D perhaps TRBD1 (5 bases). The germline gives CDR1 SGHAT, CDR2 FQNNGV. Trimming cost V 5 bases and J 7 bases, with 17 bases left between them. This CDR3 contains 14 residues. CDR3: CASSLNRNEVGYTF. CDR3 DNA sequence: TGTGCCAGCAGCCTGAACAGGAACGAGGTTGGCTACACCTTC.

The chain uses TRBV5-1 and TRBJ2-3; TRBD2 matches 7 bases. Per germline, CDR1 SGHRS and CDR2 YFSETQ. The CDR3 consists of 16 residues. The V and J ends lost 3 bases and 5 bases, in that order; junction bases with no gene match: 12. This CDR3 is CASSSQLSGTGDTQYF. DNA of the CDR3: TGCGCCAGCAGCTCACAACTAAGCGGGACGGGAGATACGCAGTATTTT.